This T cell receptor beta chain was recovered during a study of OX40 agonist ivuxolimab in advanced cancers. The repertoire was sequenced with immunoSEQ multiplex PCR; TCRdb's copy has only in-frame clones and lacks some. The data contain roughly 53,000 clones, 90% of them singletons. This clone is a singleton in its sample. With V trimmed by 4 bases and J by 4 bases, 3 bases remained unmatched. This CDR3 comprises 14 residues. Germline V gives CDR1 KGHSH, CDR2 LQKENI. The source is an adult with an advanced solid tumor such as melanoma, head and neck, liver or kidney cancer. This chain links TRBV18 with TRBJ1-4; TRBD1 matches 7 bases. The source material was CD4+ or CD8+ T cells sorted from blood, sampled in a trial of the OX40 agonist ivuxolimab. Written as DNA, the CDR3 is TGTGCCAGCTCACGGGACAGCTTTAATGAAAAACTGTTTTTT. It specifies CASSRDSFNEKLFF.